This entry features one T cell receptor beta chain sequence. Its cognate antigen is unknown. Random hexamers primed reverse transcription of about 0.45 to 1 ug RNA. Amplification of TCR beta CDR3 by immunoSEQ multiplex PCR spanned 54 Vbeta and 13 Jbeta. One entry per CDR3 protein, called by TCRdb with MiXCR from the immunoSEQ multiplex PCR reads. The table records around 200,000 distinct CDR3 sequences, over 90% of them present only once. This entry is derived from a study of CD8 T cells in Susac syndrome. V lost 0 bases and J lost 3; bases outside the gene matches: 9. Germline CDR1 and CDR2: SGHDT and YYEEEE. The CDR3 covers 16 residues. TEMRA cells were FACS-enriched, and CD8+ and CD4+ T cells were isolated negatively. Whole-study results and caveats: An acknowledgment was made by the study that its TCR sequencing and HLA analysis involved relatively few individuals.

The chain employs TRBV5-6 and TRBJ2-7, with 7 positions matching TRBD2. The sample consisted of CD8+ T cells from PBMCs. The source is a human donor with Susac syndrome. CDR3 DNA: TGTGCCAGCAGCTTGGATGTCGGACTAGACGACTACGAGCAGTACTTC. It codes for CASSLDVGLDDYEQYF. Together with reference TRBV5-6 and TRBJ2-7, the CDR3 gives the full variable domain: DAGVTQSPTHLIKTRGQQVTLRCSPKSGHDTVSWYQQALGQGPQFIFQYYEEEERQRGNFPDRFSGHQFPNYSSELNVNALLLGDSALYLCASSLDVGLDDYEQYFGPGTRLTVT.